Listed below are T cell receptor beta chains from one sample, sequenced in a study of T cell responses to AZD1222 COVID-19 vaccine. The method was immunoSEQ multiplex PCR; TCRdb's version includes in-frame clones alone and lacks a portion of them. The sample carries approximately 80,000 clones, approximately 90% recorded once. The sequencing here drew on peripheral blood, taken on day 0 of AZD1222 vaccination. These receptors all come from an adult in good health. Both conserved end residues are part of each CDR3. D genes are given only for firm matches. Expanded clones get a size class; other rows say once, few or many, or leave the size out.

v_gene,d_gene,j_gene,abundance,CDR3aa,CDR3nt
TRBV3-1/TRBV3-2,TRBD2,TRBJ2-3,.,CASIAGGTDTQYF,TGTGCCAGCATCGCGGGGGGCACAGATACGCAGTATTTT
TRBV4-1,.,TRBJ1-5,few,CASSQSVDTNQPQHF,TGCGCCAGCAGCCAGTCCGTCGACACCAATCAGCCCCAGCATTTT
TRBV7-8,.,TRBJ1-2,.,CASSLTGVRGYTF,TGTGCCAGCAGCTTAACAGGAGTCCGTGGCTACACCTTC
TRBV5-6,.,TRBJ1-3,.,CASSLTGNFGNTIYF,TGTGCCAGCAGCTTGACAGGGAATTTCGGAAACACCATATATTTT
TRBV5-4,TRBD1,TRBJ1-2,.,CASSLGSGGVSYGYTF,TGTGCCAGCAGCTTGGGGTCAGGGGGCGTGAGCTATGGCTACACCTTC
TRBV5-1,TRBD1,TRBJ1-1,.,CASSSDRSNMNTEAFF,TGCGCCAGCAGCTCGGACAGGTCAAACATGAACACTGAAGCTTTCTTT
TRBV28,.,TRBJ2-7,.,CASSLQGGEQYF,TGTGCCAGCAGTTTACAGGGAGGCGAGCAGTACTTC
TRBV11-3,TRBD1,TRBJ1-1,.,CASSRRDSEAFF,TGTGCCAGCAGCCGGCGGGACAGTGAAGCTTTCTTT
TRBV19,TRBD2,TRBJ2-1,.,CASKLAGEQFF,TGTGCCAGTAAACTAGCGGGTGAGCAGTTCTTC
TRBV4-3,TRBD1,TRBJ1-1,.,CASSLNRGRRTEAFF,TGCGCCAGCAGCCTAAACAGGGGTAGGCGGACTGAAGCTTTCTTT
TRBV4-1,.,TRBJ1-2,few,CASSQDSASFYGYTF,TGCGCCAGCAGCCAAGATTCCGCATCGTTCTATGGCTACACCTTC
TRBV6-5,TRBD1,TRBJ1-2,.,CASYLGTGNPYGYTF,TGTGCCAGCTACTTAGGGACAGGGAACCCCTATGGCTACACCTTC
TRBV5-1,TRBD1,TRBJ1-5,.,CASSAQTGGNQPQHF,TGCGCCAGCAGCGCTCAAACAGGGGGCAATCAGCCCCAGCATTTT
TRBV10-3,.,TRBJ2-5,few,CAISESLGRETQYF,TGTGCCATCAGTGAGTCGTTGGGGCGGGAGACCCAGTACTTC
TRBV5-1,TRBD1,TRBJ2-1,.,CASTPWTGGNNEQFF,TGCGCCAGCACTCCTTGGACAGGGGGCAACAATGAGCAGTTCTTC
TRBV21-1,.,TRBJ2-5,.,CASSPRGGRGWETQYF,TGTGCCAGCAGCCCCCGGGGGGGCAGGGGTTGGGAGACCCAGTACTTC
TRBV20-1,TRBD1,TRBJ1-2,once,CSASPTGIYGYTF,TGCAGTGCTAGTCCGACAGGGATCTATGGCTACACCTTC
TRBV30,.,TRBJ2-5,.,CAWVPGNRETQYF,TGTGCCTGGGTCCCAGGGAATCGGGAGACCCAGTACTTC
TRBV3-1/TRBV3-2,TRBD1,TRBJ2-2,few,CASSAGGILTGELFF,TGTGCCAGCAGCGCAGGGGGTATCCTCACCGGGGAGCTGTTTTTT
TRBV9,.,TRBJ1-2,.,CASSTHGGGRISNYGYTF,TGTGCCAGCAGCACCCACGGTGGCGGACGGATATCTAACTATGGCTACACCTTC
TRBV5-5,.,TRBJ2-1,.,CASSLGPWAGRDEQFF,TGTGCCAGCAGCTTGGGGCCCTGGGCAGGGCGAGACGAGCAGTTCTTC
TRBV6-6,.,TRBJ2-5,once,CASRHPYQETQYF,TGTGCCAGTCGTCATCCGTACCAAGAGACCCAGTACTTC
TRBV4-1,.,TRBJ2-3,.,CASTTPGALPDTQYF,TGCGCCAGCACCACCCCTGGGGCCCTCCCGGATACGCAGTATTTT
TRBV7-3,TRBD1,TRBJ1-1,.,CASSRGQENTEAFF,TGTGCCAGCAGCCGCGGACAGGAGAACACTGAAGCTTTCTTT
TRBV18,.,TRBJ1-5,.,CASSPPDSFNQPQHF,TGTGCCAGCTCACCACCCGACAGCTTCAATCAGCCCCAGCATTTT
TRBV19,.,TRBJ1-6,.,CASSERKFAGSPLHF,TGTGCCAGTAGTGAGCGGAAGTTCGCAGGTTCACCCCTCCACTTT
TRBV5-6,TRBD1,TRBJ1-4,.,CASSWGTAEATNEKLFF,TGTGCCAGCAGCTGGGGGACAGCGGAGGCAACTAATGAAAAACTGTTTTTT
TRBV6-4,.,TRBJ1-1,.,CASSDSGRAFF,TGTGCCAGCAGTGACTCAGGGAGGGCTTTCTTT
TRBV4-2,TRBD2,TRBJ2-7,large,CASSQADGGGYEQYF,TGTGCCAGCAGCCAAGCGGACGGCGGGGGATACGAGCAGTACTTC
TRBV18,.,TRBJ1-5,.,CASSPAGWIHSNQPQHF,TGTGCCAGCTCACCTGCAGGGTGGATACATAGCAATCAGCCCCAGCATTTT
TRBV12-5,TRBD2,TRBJ2-1,.,CASGISGGYNEQFF,TGTGCTAGTGGTATTAGCGGGGGGTACAATGAGCAGTTCTTC
TRBV5-1,TRBD1,TRBJ1-2,once,CASSPQGANYGYTF,TGCGCCAGCAGCCCCCAGGGGGCTAACTATGGCTACACCTTC
TRBV11-2,TRBD2,TRBJ2-2,.,CASSLGTSGGAIDTGELFF,TGTGCCAGCAGCTTAGGGACTAGCGGGGGGGCGATCGACACCGGGGAGCTGTTTTTT
TRBV5-6,.,TRBJ1-2,.,CASSLQPAIYGYTF,TGTGCCAGCAGCTTGCAGCCGGCAATCTATGGCTACACCTTC
TRBV7-3,.,TRBJ1-2,.,CASSSDGGYGYTF,TGTGCCAGCAGTTCAGACGGGGGCTATGGCTACACCTTC
TRBV27,.,TRBJ1-1,.,CAVLGYGTEAFF,TGTGCCGTCCTGGGGTACGGCACTGAAGCTTTCTTT
TRBV6-5,.,TRBJ1-1,.,CASSAGPNTEAFF,TGTGCCAGCTCCGCTGGCCCGAACACTGAAGCTTTCTTT
TRBV14,.,TRBJ1-2,.,CASSQGTAYGYTF,TGTGCCAGCAGCCAAGGAACAGCCTATGGCTACACCTTC
TRBV19,.,TRBJ1-5,.,CASSLPTLAQHF,TGTGCCAGTAGTTTACCTACCCTCGCCCAGCATTTT
TRBV10-1,.,TRBJ1-2,.,CASSERTVYGYTF,TGCGCCAGCAGTGAGAGGACAGTCTATGGCTACACCTTC
TRBV5-4,.,TRBJ1-3,.,CASSLGGISGNTIYF,TGTGCCAGCAGCTTGGGTGGTATCTCTGGAAACACCATATATTTT
TRBV4-2,.,TRBJ1-2,.,CASSQEGAGGYTF,TGTGCCAGCAGCCAAGAGGGGGCGGGCGGCTACACCTTC
TRBV11-2,TRBD1,TRBJ1-4,.,CASSWPRDSTNEKLFF,TGTGCCAGCAGCTGGCCCCGGGACAGCACTAATGAAAAACTGTTTTTT
TRBV12-5,.,TRBJ1-2,.,CASGLTELAFYGYTF,TGTGCTAGTGGTTTGACTGAGCTCGCTTTCTATGGCTACACCTTC
TRBV6-2/TRBV6-3,.,TRBJ1-2,.,CASSNPGMSGYTF,TGTGCCAGCAGTAATCCGGGAATGAGTGGCTACACCTTC
TRBV28,.,TRBJ2-2,.,CASSLTGELFF,TGTGCCAGCAGTTTAACCGGGGAGCTGTTTTTT
TRBV6-7,TRBD1,TRBJ1-3,.,CASSSGQGTGNTIYF,TGTGCCAGCAGCTCGGGACAGGGAACTGGAAACACCATATATTTT
TRBV6-4,.,TRBJ1-2,.,CASRSGSNYGYTF,TGTGCCAGCAGATCTGGGTCTAACTATGGCTACACCTTC
TRBV30,.,TRBJ1-1,.,CAWSNSRWGNTEAFF,TGTGCCTGGAGTAACTCCAGGTGGGGTAACACTGAAGCTTTCTTT
TRBV7-6,TRBD1,TRBJ1-6,once,CASSPGQGAESPLHF,TGTGCCAGCAGCCCGGGACAGGGGGCTGAATCACCCCTCCACTTT